Listed below are T cell receptor beta chains from one sample, sequenced in a study of T cell repertoires in cytomegalovirus infection. TCRdb re-called the reads with MiXCR, one entry per CDR3 protein. The sample carries approximately 110,000 distinct CDR3 sequences, about 9.5% recorded once. Their cognate antigens are unknown. Sequencing used PBMCs, sequenced either directly or after in vitro stimulation (not recorded which). These receptors were obtained from a human donor in good health (CMV status not recorded). Some clones in this sample may be carry-over from other donors' samples. CDR3s include the opening cysteine and the closing phenylalanine or tryptophan. The order of the fields is D gene, clone size, V gene, J gene, CDR3 DNA, CDR3 protein. The D gene is left open where the match is weak. The size of a clone is reported for some rows only, either as once, few or many, or as a class for expanded clones.

d_gene: TRBD1
abundance: many
v_gene: TRBV7-6
j_gene: TRBJ2-4
CDR3nt: TGTGCCAGCAGCGAATTTGGGACAGGGATTGACATTCAGTACTTC
CDR3aa: CASSEFGTGIDIQYF

d_gene: NA
abundance: many
v_gene: TRBV12-3/TRBV12-4
j_gene: TRBJ1-1
CDR3nt: TGTGCCAGCAGGCCCACGGACACTGAAGCTTTCTTT
CDR3aa: CASRPTDTEAFF

d_gene: TRBD2
abundance: many
v_gene: TRBV7-2
j_gene: TRBJ2-3
CDR3nt: TGTGCCAGCAGACGAGGACTAGCGTTCACAGATACGCAGTATTTT
CDR3aa: CASRRGLAFTDTQYF

d_gene: TRBD1
abundance: few
v_gene: TRBV27
j_gene: TRBJ1-1
CDR3nt: TGTGCCAGCAGTTTGATGGGGACAGCTGAAGCTTTCTTT
CDR3aa: CASSLMGTAEAFF

d_gene: TRBD1
abundance: few
v_gene: TRBV4-3
j_gene: TRBJ2-7
CDR3nt: TGCGCCAGCAGCCAAGCCGAGACAGGGCTCAGCGAGCAGTACTTC
CDR3aa: CASSQAETGLSEQYF

d_gene: NA
abundance: few
v_gene: TRBV19
j_gene: TRBJ1-5
CDR3nt: TGTGCCAGTAGGAAGGGTCAGACTGATCAGCCCCAGCATTTT
CDR3aa: CASRKGQTDQPQHF

d_gene: TRBD2
abundance: NA
v_gene: TRBV19
j_gene: TRBJ2-1
CDR3nt: TGTGCCAGTAGTCGTGGGGGTAGCGGGAGTCGGTCCTACAATGAGCAGTTCTTC
CDR3aa: CASSRGGSGSRSYNEQFF

d_gene: NA
abundance: many
v_gene: TRBV12-3/TRBV12-4
j_gene: TRBJ1-6
CDR3nt: TGTGCCAGCAGTTTAGTTCCCGGATGGAATTCACCCCTCCACTTT
CDR3aa: CASSLVPGWNSPLHF

d_gene: NA
abundance: NA
v_gene: TRBV6-2/TRBV6-3
j_gene: TRBJ1-5
CDR3nt: TGTGCCAGCAGTTATCTGAACCATCGGGATCAGCCCCAGCATTTT
CDR3aa: CASSYLNHRDQPQHF

d_gene: NA
abundance: many
v_gene: TRBV12-3/TRBV12-4
j_gene: TRBJ2-7
CDR3nt: TGTGCCAGCAGTTTATCCAGGGAGTACGAGCAGTACTTC
CDR3aa: CASSLSREYEQYF

d_gene: TRBD1
abundance: many
v_gene: TRBV7-2
j_gene: TRBJ1-2
CDR3nt: TGTGCCAGCAGCTCCCGGACAGGGATTAATGGCTACACCTTC
CDR3aa: CASSSRTGINGYTF

d_gene: TRBD1
abundance: many
v_gene: TRBV7-2
j_gene: TRBJ1-1
CDR3nt: TGTGCCAGCAGCTCGACAGGGGTGAACACTGAAGCTTTCTTT
CDR3aa: CASSSTGVNTEAFF

d_gene: NA
abundance: many
v_gene: TRBV28
j_gene: TRBJ1-5
CDR3nt: TGTGCCAGCAGTGATGTCCGGGTCGGATCAGAACAGCCCCAGCATTTT
CDR3aa: CASSDVRVGSEQPQHF

d_gene: NA
abundance: NA
v_gene: TRBV18
j_gene: TRBJ2-5
CDR3nt: TGTGCCAGCTCACCAATTAGTCTCCAAGAGACCCAGTACTTC
CDR3aa: CASSPISLQETQYF

d_gene: NA
abundance: few
v_gene: TRBV7-8
j_gene: TRBJ1-2
CDR3nt: TGTGCCAGCAGCTTACACCGGTTAGCTAACTATGGCTACACCTTC
CDR3aa: CASSLHRLANYGYTF

d_gene: TRBD2
abundance: many
v_gene: TRBV12-3/TRBV12-4
j_gene: TRBJ2-2
CDR3nt: TGTGCCAGCAGTCCGACTAGCGGGGGCACCGGGGAGCTGTTTTTT
CDR3aa: CASSPTSGGTGELFF

d_gene: NA
abundance: NA
v_gene: TRBV20-1
j_gene: TRBJ1-2
CDR3nt: TGCAGTGCTAATGGGGGGCCCTACTATGGCTACACCTTC
CDR3aa: CSANGGPYYGYTF

d_gene: TRBD1
abundance: few
v_gene: TRBV12-3/TRBV12-4
j_gene: TRBJ1-1
CDR3nt: TGTGCCAGCAGCTCAGGGGGCGGGAACACTGAAGCTTTCTTT
CDR3aa: CASSSGGGNTEAFF

d_gene: TRBD1
abundance: few
v_gene: TRBV28
j_gene: TRBJ2-5
CDR3nt: TGTGCCAGCAGTTTACCGAGGACAGGTCGCCAAGAGACCCAGTACTTC
CDR3aa: CASSLPRTGRQETQYF

d_gene: NA
abundance: NA
v_gene: TRBV12-3/TRBV12-4
j_gene: TRBJ1-5
CDR3nt: TGTGCCAGCAGTCTCTCGGGGGGGCCGAATCAGCCCCAGCATTTT
CDR3aa: CASSLSGGPNQPQHF

d_gene: NA
abundance: few
v_gene: TRBV5-4
j_gene: TRBJ2-1
CDR3nt: TGTGCCAGCAGCTTGCTGACAGGACCTCACAATGAGCAGTTCTTC
CDR3aa: CASSLLTGPHNEQFF

d_gene: TRBD2
abundance: few
v_gene: TRBV19
j_gene: TRBJ2-7
CDR3nt: TGTGCCAGTACCCCCGCTCTAGGACTAGCGGGAGACGAGCAGTACTTC
CDR3aa: CASTPALGLAGDEQYF

d_gene: TRBD2
abundance: many
v_gene: TRBV6-5
j_gene: TRBJ2-1
CDR3nt: TGTGCCAGCCGCCCTTCGAGACTAGCGGGAGGAAATGAGCAGTTCTTC
CDR3aa: CASRPSRLAGGNEQFF

d_gene: TRBD1
abundance: many
v_gene: TRBV12-3/TRBV12-4
j_gene: TRBJ1-5
CDR3nt: TGTGCCAGCAGCCCGACAGGGGGCGGTCCGACCGGCAATCAGCCCCAGCATTTT
CDR3aa: CASSPTGGGPTGNQPQHF

d_gene: NA
abundance: NA
v_gene: TRBV27
j_gene: TRBJ2-3
CDR3nt: TGTGCCAGCAGTTTTGGACAGCTCACAGATACGCAGTATTTT
CDR3aa: CASSFGQLTDTQYF

d_gene: NA
abundance: NA
v_gene: TRBV6-6
j_gene: TRBJ2-5
CDR3nt: TGTGCCAGCACGTCTCGGGGAGAGACCCAGTACTTC
CDR3aa: CASTSRGETQYF

d_gene: TRBD2
abundance: many
v_gene: TRBV19
j_gene: TRBJ2-5
CDR3nt: TGTGCCAGTAGTATGGTAGGGGCGGGAGAGGGTTCTGGAGAGACCCAGTACTTC
CDR3aa: CASSMVGAGEGSGETQYF

d_gene: TRBD2
abundance: NA
v_gene: TRBV6-4
j_gene: TRBJ2-1
CDR3nt: TGTGCCAGCAGTGAAATAGCGGGACGCAATGAGCAGTTCTTC
CDR3aa: CASSEIAGRNEQFF

d_gene: NA
abundance: many
v_gene: TRBV7-9
j_gene: TRBJ1-5
CDR3nt: TGTGCCAGCAGCTCCCGGGAGCCCAATCAGCCCCAGCATTTT
CDR3aa: CASSSREPNQPQHF

d_gene: TRBD2
abundance: few
v_gene: TRBV27
j_gene: TRBJ2-2
CDR3nt: TGTGCCAGCACTCGCGGGGGGAACACCGGGGAGCTGTTTTTT
CDR3aa: CASTRGGNTGELFF

d_gene: TRBD1
abundance: few
v_gene: TRBV3-1
j_gene: TRBJ2-1
CDR3nt: TGTGCCAGCAGCCAAGATCTGGGACAGACTTACAATGAGCAGTTCTTC
CDR3aa: CASSQDLGQTYNEQFF

d_gene: NA
abundance: many
v_gene: TRBV12-3/TRBV12-4
j_gene: TRBJ2-7
CDR3nt: TGTGCCAGCAGTTCCCAGCCCCCGCACGCTGGCGAGCAGTACTTC
CDR3aa: CASSSQPPHAGEQYF

d_gene: NA
abundance: few
v_gene: TRBV7-9
j_gene: TRBJ1-4
CDR3nt: TGTGCCAGCAGCTTAAGAGACGGGGAAAAACTGTTTTTT
CDR3aa: CASSLRDGEKLFF

d_gene: NA
abundance: NA
v_gene: TRBV28
j_gene: TRBJ1-1
CDR3nt: TGTGCCAGCAGTCCATGGGGTGTAGGCAGGGAAGCTTTCTTT
CDR3aa: CASSPWGVGREAFF

d_gene: TRBD1
abundance: many
v_gene: TRBV7-9
j_gene: TRBJ2-4
CDR3nt: TGTGCCAGCAGCTCCTCCGGGACAGGGGGGTCTAAAGCCAAAAACATTCAGTACTTC
CDR3aa: CASSSSGTGGSKAKNIQYF

d_gene: TRBD1
abundance: many
v_gene: TRBV7-9
j_gene: TRBJ2-4
CDR3nt: TGTGCCAGCAGCTTAGCCCTTACAGGGGGCGAGGCCAAAAACATTCAGTACTTC
CDR3aa: CASSLALTGGEAKNIQYF

d_gene: NA
abundance: many
v_gene: TRBV4-1
j_gene: TRBJ2-6
CDR3nt: TGCGCCAGCAGCACTCTGCGGAAGGGCAGCCCCTCTGGGGCCAACGTCCTGACTTTC
CDR3aa: CASSTLRKGSPSGANVLTF

d_gene: NA
abundance: many
v_gene: TRBV7-2
j_gene: TRBJ2-3
CDR3nt: TGTGCCAGCAGTACAGGGCCCCCGTCTGGCACAGATACGCAGTATTTT
CDR3aa: CASSTGPPSGTDTQYF

d_gene: NA
abundance: many
v_gene: TRBV4-1
j_gene: TRBJ2-3
CDR3nt: TGCGCCAGCAGCCAACCGTTGGACCCCAGAGGCACAGATACGCAGTATTTT
CDR3aa: CASSQPLDPRGTDTQYF